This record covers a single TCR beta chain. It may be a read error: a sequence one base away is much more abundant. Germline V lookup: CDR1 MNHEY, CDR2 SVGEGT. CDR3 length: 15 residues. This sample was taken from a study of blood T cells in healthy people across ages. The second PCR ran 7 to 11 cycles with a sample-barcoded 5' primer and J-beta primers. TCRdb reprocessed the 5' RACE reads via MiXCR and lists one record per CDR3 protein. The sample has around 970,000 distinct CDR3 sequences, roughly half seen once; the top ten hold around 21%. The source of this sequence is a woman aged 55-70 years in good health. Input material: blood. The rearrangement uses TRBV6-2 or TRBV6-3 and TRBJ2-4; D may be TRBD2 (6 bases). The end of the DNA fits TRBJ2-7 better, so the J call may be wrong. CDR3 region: CASSPLAQSSCEQYF. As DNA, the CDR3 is TGTGCCAGCAGCCCTCTAGCGCAAAGCTCCTGCGAGCAGTACTTC.